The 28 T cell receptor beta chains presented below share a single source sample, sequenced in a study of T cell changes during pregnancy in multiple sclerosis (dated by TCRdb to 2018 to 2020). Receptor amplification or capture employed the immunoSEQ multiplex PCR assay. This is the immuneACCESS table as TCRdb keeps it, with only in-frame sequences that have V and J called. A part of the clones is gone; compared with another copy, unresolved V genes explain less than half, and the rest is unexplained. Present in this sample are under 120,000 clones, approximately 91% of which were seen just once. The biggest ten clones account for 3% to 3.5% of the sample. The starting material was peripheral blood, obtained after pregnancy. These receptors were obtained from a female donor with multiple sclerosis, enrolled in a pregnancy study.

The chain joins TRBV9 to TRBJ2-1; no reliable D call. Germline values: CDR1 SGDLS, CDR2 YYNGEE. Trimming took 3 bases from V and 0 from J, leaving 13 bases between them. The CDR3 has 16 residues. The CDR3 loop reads CASSGITPSSYNEQFF. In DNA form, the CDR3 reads TGTGCCAGCAGCGGAATCACTCCATCCTCCTACAATGAGCAGTTCTTC.

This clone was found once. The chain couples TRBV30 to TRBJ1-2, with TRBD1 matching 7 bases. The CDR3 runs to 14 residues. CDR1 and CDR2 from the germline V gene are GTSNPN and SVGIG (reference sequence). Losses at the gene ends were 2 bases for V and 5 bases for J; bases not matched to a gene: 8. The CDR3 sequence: CAWSYRDRGYGYTF. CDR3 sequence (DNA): TGTGCCTGGAGTTACCGGGACAGAGGGTATGGCTACACCTTC.

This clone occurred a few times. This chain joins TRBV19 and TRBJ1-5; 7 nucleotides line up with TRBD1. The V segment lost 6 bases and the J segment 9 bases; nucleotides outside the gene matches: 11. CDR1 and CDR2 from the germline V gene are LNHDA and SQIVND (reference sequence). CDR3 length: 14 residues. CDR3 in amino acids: CASSTTDRDWPQHF. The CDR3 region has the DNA TGTGCCAGTAGCACTACAGACAGGGATTGGCCCCAGCATTTT.

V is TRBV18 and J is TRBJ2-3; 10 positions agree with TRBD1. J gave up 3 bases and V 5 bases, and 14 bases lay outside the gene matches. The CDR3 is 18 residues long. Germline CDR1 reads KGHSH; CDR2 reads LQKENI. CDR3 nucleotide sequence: TGTGCCAGCTCAATCGTCGGACAGGGGGTAATGATTACAGATACGCAGTATTTT. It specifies CASSIVGQGVMITDTQYF.

The CDR3 is CASSLSGGQGTDTQYF. The CDR3 DNA sequence: TGTGCCAGCAGTTTATCTGGGGGCCAGGGCACAGATACGCAGTATTTT. The chain couples TRBV27 to TRBJ2-3, with D tentatively TRBD1 (6 bases). Germline CDR1 reads MNHEY; CDR2 reads SMNVEV (reference sequence). V was cut by 0 bases and J by 1 base, with 11 bases left in between. This CDR3 region has 16 residues.

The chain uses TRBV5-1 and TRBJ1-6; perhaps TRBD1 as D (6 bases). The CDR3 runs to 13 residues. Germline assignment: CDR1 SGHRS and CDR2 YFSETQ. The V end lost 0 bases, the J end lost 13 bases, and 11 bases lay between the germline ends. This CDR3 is CASSLGQAEPLHF. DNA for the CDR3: TGCGCCAGCAGCTTGGGACAGGCGGAGCCCCTCCACTTT.

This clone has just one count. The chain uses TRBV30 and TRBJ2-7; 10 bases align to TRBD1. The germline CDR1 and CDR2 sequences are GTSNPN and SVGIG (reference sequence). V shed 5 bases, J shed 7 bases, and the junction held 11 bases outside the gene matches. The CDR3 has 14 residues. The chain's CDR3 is CAWYPGTGDKEQYF. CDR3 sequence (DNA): TGTGCCTGGTATCCCGGGACAGGGGATAAGGAGCAGTACTTC.

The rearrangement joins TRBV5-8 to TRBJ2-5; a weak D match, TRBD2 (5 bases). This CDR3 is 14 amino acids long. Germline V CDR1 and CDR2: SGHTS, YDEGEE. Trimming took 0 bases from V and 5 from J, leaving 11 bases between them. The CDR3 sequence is CASSLGTGKETQYF. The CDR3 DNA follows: TGTGCCAGCAGCTTGGGCACGGGAAAGGAGACCCAGTACTTC.

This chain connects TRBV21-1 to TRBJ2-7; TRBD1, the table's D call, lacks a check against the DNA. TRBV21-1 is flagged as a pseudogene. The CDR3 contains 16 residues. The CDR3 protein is CASSNQGDPTPYEQYF. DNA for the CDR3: TGTGCCAGCAGCAATCAGGGGGATCCCACACCTTACGAGCAGTACTTC.

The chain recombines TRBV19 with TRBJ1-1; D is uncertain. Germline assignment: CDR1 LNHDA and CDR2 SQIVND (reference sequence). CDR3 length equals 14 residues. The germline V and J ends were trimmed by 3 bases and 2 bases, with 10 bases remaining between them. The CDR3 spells CASSISGDNTEAFF. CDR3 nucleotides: TGTGCCAGTAGTATTTCTGGAGATAACACTGAAGCTTTCTTT.

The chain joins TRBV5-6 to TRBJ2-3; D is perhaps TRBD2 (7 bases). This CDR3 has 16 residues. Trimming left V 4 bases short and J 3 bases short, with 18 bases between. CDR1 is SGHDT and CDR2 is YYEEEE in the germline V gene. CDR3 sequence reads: CASSPKWGGQTDTQYF. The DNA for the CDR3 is TGTGCCAGCAGCCCAAAGTGGGGGGGCCAAACAGATACGCAGTATTTT.

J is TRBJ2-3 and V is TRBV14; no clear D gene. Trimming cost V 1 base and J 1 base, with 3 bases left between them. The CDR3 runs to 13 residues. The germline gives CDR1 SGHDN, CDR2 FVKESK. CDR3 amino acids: CASSQVGTDTQYF. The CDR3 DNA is TGTGCCAGCAGCCAAGTCGGCACAGATACGCAGTATTTT.

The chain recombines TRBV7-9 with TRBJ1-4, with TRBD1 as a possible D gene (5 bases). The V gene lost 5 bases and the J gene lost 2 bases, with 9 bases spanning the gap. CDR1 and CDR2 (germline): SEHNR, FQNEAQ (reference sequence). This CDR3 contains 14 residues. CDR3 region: CASSPGGTNEKLFF. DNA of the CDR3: TGTGCCAGCAGCCCCGGGGGTACTAATGAAAAACTGTTTTTT.

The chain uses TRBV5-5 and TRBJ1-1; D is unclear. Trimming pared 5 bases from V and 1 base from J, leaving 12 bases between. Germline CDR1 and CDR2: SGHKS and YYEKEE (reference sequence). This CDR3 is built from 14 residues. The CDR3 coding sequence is TGTGCCAGCAGTCCCCCGGGGAGGAACACTGAAGCTTTCTTT. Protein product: CASSPPGRNTEAFF.

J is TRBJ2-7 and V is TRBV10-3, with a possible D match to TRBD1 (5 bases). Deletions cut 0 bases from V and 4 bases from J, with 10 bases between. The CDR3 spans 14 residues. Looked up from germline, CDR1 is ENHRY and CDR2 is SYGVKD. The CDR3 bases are TGTGCCATCAGTGAGTCGGGGCCGAAATACGAGCAGTACTTC. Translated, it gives CAISESGPKYEQYF.

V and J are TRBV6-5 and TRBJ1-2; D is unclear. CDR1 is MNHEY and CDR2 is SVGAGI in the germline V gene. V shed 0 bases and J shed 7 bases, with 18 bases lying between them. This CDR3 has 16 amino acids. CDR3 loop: CASSYSYPGTTGGYTF. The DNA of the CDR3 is TGTGCCAGCAGTTACTCGTACCCGGGAACCACGGGTGGCTACACCTTC.

As DNA, the CDR3 is TGTGCCAGCAGCTTGGGACTAGCGGGGGAAAGATACGAGCAGTACTTC. This encodes CASSLGLAGERYEQYF. The chain couples TRBV5-6 to TRBJ2-7; 12 nucleotides line up with TRBD2. CDR1 SGHDT and CDR2 YYEEEE come from the germline V gene. This CDR3 is 16 amino acids long. V lost 0 bases, J lost 4 bases, and 5 bases stayed unmatched.

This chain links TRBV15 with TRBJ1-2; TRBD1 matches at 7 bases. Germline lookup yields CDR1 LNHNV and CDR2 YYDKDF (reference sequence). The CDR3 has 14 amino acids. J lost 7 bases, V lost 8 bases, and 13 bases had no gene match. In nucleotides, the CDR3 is TGTGCCACCGAGTCACAGGCATACAGGGGTGGCTACACCTTC. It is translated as CATESQAYRGGYTF. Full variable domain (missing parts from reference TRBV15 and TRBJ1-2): DAMVIQNPRYQVTQFGKPVTLSCSQTLNHNVMYWYQQKSSQAPKLLFHYYDKDFNNEADTPDNFQSRRPNTSFCFLDIRSPGLGDTAMYLCATESQAYRGGYTFGSGTRLTVV.

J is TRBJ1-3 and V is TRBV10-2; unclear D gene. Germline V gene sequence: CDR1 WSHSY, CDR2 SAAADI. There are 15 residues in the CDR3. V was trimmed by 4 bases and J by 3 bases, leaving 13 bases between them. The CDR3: CASSGGGSFGNTIYF. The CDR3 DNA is TGCGCCAGCAGTGGTGGAGGATCGTTTGGAAACACCATATATTTT.

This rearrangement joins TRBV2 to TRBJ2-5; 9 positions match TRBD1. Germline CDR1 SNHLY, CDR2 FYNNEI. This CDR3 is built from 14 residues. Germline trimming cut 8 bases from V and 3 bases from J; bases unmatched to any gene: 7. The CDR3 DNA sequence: TGTGCCAGCTCCCGGGACAGGGTGAAAGAGACCCAGTACTTC. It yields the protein CASSRDRVKETQYF.

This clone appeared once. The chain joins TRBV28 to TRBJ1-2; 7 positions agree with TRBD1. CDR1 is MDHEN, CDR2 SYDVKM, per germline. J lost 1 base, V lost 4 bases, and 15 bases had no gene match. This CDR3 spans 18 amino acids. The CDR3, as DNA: TGTGCCAGCAGTTATCCCATCGTGAGACAGGGCTTTAACTATGGCTACACCTTC. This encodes CASSYPIVRQGFNYGYTF.

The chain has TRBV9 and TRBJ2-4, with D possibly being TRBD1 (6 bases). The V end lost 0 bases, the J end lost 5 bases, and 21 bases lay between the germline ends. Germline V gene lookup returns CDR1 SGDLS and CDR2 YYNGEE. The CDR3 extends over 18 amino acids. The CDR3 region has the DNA TGTGCCAGCAGCGTAGGAACCGGGGCAGGGGTTACCCAAAACATTCAGTACTTC. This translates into CASSVGTGAGVTQNIQYF.

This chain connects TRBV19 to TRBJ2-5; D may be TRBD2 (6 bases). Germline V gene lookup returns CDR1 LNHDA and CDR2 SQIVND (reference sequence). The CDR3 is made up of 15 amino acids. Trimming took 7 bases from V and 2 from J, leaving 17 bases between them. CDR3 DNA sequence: TGTGCCAGTAAAGAAGGCGGAGGGTTGCAAGAGACCCAGTACTTC. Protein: CASKEGGGLQETQYF.

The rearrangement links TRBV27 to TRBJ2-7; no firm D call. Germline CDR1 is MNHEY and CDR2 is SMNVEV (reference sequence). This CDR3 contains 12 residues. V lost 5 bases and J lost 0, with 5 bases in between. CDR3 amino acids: CASSASSYEQYF. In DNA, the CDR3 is TGTGCCAGCAGTGCTAGCTCCTACGAGCAGTACTTC.

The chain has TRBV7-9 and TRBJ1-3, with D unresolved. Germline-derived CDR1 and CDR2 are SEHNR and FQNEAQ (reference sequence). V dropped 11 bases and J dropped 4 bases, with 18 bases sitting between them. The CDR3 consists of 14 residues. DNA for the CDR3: TGTGCCGAATCCAACCCCCTTCAGGGAAACACCATATATTTT. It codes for CAESNPLQGNTIYF.

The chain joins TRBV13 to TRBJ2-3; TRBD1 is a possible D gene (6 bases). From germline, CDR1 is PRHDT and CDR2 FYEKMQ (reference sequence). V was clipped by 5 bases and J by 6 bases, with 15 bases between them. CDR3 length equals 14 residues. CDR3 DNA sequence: TGTGCCAGCAGCCAGGGACCCCAGGGGGATACGCAGTATTTT. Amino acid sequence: CASSQGPQGDTQYF.

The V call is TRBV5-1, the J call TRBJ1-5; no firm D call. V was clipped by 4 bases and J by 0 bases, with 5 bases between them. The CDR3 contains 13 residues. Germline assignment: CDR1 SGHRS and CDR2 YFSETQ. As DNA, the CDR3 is TGCGCCAGCAGCCAAAATAGCAATCAGCCCCAGCATTTT. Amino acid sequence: CASSQNSNQPQHF.

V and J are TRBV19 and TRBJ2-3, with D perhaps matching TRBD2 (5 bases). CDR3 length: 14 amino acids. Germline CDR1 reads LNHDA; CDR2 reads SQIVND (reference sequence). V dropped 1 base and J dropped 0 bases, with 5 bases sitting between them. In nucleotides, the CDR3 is TGTGCCAGTAGTATAGGACTAAGCACAGATACGCAGTATTTT. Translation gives CASSIGLSTDTQYF.